The T cell receptor (beta chain) under discussion was sequenced for a study of CD4 T cells in relation to SARS-CoV-2 and coronaviruses. CDR1 and CDR2 (germline): SGHAT, FQDESV (reference sequence). The CDR3 loop spans 14 amino acids. Trimming stripped 1 base from V and 3 bases from J, with 9 bases between. Comments on this clone: The antigen is not known.

Naive and memory CD4+ T cells were separated from cryopreserved PBMCs. The protocol was immunoSEQ multiplex PCR, while the TCRdb copy is restricted to in-frame clones and leaves out a portion. Found here are about 39,000 clones, about 80% of them singletons; the top ten hold approximately 7%. This clonotype originated in an adult with COVID-19. The genes are TRBV11-1 and TRBJ1-1; no clear D. The specimen sequenced was naive CD4+ T cells from PBMCs, cultured in vitro. Subset defined: naive CD4+ T cells isolated by negative enrichment. The CDR3 region is CASSLGPGDTEAFF. The CDR3 region has the DNA TGTGCCAGCAGCTTAGGCCCGGGAGACACTGAAGCTTTCTTT. Combining the CDR3 with reference TRBV11-1 and TRBJ1-1 gives the whole variable domain EAEVAQSPRYKITEKSQAVAFWCDPISGHATLYWYRQILGQGPELLVQFQDESVVDDSQLPKDRFSAERLKGVDSTLKIQPAELGDSAMYLCASSLGPGDTEAFFGQGTRLTVV.